Here is one T cell receptor (beta chain) with its context. Antigen unknown. With V trimmed by 3 bases and J by 0 bases, 7 bases remained unmatched. Germline assignment: CDR1 GTSNPN and CDR2 SVGIG (reference sequence). There are 15 residues in the CDR3. This specimen belongs to a study of shared clonotypes between healthy human individuals. Whole-study results and caveats: The authors expected sequencing depth to affect clonotype sharing among donors. For naive CD4 cells, approximately 4.7% of clonotypes were shared across a handful of donors.

The test was conducted at deep level. Assay: immunoSEQ multiplex PCR; the TCRdb copy retains only in-frame clones and omits some. This table holds about 1.1 million clones, approximately 80% found once. The sequenced material came from memory CD4+ T cells from PBMCs. Noted subset: CD45RA-negative fraction. The clonotype comes from a man aged 18 to 30 in good health. Some clones in this sample may be carry-over from other donors' samples. The chain has TRBV30 and TRBJ1-1; TRBD1 agrees at 7 bases. This CDR3 reads CAWSRDSPMNTEAFF. The CDR3 coding sequence is TGTGCCTGGAGCCGGGACAGCCCTATGAACACTGAAGCTTTCTTT.